This T cell receptor beta chain originates from a study of blood T cell repertoires in COVID-19. Study-level background: Samples representing acute and convalescent COVID-19 were sourced from the United States, Italy and Spain. The analysed material was cDNA or gDNA that came from T cells, B-cell-depleted T cells, or PBMCs.

Germline V gene data show CDR1 as LGHNA and CDR2 as YSLEER. Trimming removed 3 bases at V and 4 bases at J, with 9 bases between. This CDR3 spans 14 amino acids. In the original analysis: Cell counts per sample came from amplifying reference gene primers. The protocol was immunoSEQ multiplex PCR, while the TCRdb copy is restricted to in-frame clones and leaves out a portion. V, J and clone size are those of that table, while D and trimming were read from the DNA. This table has a few hundred thousand clones, approximately 89% appearing once. The sequencing input was peripheral blood. The TCR originated in a woman aged 45-60 years who had recovered from COVID-19. J is TRBJ1-4 and V is TRBV4-3; no reliable D call. CDR3 nucleotide sequence: TGCGCCAGCAGCCATGGCGGGAATAATGAAAAACTGTTTTTT. Translating gives CASSHGGNNEKLFF.